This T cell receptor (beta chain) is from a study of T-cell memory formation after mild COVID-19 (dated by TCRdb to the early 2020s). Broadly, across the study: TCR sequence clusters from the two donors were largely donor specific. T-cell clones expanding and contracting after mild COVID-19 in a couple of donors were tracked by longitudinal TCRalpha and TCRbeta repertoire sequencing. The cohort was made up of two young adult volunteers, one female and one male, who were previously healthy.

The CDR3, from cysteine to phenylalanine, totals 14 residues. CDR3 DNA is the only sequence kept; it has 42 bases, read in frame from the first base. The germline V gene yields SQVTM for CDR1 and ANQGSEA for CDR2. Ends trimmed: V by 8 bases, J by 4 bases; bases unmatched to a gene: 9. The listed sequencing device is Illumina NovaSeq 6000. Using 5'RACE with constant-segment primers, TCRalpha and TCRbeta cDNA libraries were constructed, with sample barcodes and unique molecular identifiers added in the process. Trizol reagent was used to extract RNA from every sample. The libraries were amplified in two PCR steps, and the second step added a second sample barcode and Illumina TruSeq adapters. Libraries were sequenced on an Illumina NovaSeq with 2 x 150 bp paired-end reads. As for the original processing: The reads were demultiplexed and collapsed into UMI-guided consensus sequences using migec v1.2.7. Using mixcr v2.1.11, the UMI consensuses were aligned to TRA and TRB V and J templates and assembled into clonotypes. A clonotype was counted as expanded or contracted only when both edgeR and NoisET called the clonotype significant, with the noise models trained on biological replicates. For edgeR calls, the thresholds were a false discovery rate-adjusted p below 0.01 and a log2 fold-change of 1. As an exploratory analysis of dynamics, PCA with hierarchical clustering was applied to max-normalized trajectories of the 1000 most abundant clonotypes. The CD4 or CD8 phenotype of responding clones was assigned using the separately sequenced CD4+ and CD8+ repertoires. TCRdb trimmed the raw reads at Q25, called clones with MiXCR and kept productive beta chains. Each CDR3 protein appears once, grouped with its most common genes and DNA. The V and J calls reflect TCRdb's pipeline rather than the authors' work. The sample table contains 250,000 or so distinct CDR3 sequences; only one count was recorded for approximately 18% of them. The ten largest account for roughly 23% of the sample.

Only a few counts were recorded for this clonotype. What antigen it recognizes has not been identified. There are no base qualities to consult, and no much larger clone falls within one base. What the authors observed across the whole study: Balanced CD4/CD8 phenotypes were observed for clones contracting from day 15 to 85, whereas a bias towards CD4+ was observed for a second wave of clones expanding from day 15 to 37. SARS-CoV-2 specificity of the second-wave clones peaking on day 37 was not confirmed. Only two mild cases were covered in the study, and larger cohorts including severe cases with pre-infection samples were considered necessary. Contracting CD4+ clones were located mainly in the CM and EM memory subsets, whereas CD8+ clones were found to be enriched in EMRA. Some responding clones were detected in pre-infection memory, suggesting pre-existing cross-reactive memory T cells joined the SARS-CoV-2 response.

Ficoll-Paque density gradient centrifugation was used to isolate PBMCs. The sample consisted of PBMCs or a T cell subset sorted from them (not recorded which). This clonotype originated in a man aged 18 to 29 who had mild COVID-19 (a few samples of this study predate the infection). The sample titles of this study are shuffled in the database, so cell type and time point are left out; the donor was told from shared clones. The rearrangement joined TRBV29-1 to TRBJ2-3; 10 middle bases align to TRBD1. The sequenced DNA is TGCAGCACCCGGACAGGGGGATCTCCAGATACGCAGTATTTT. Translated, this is CSTRTGGSPDTQYF.